A single T cell receptor (beta chain) is shown here with its context. The V end lost 3 bases, the J end lost 5 bases, and 4 bases lay between the germline ends. CDR1 and CDR2 (germline): SGHRS, YFSETQ. The CDR3 consists of 11 residues. Here immunoSEQ multiplex PCR was the method, and the copy in TCRdb shows in-frame clones only, minus some. The data contain over 85,000 clones, 85% to 90% of them seen just once; the ten biggest clones take up roughly a tenth. This sample stems from a study of control samples from healthy donors and cancer patients. The chain joins TRBV5-1 to TRBJ2-3, with D unclear. The clonotype originates from a woman between 50 and 59 years old with colorectal cancer. The specimen sequenced was PBMCs. The CDR3 reads CASSSRDTQYF. Written as DNA, the CDR3 is TGCGCCAGCAGCTCCCGAGATACGCAGTATTTT.